These T cell receptor beta chains were read from a single sample in a study of T cell responses to AZD1222 COVID-19 vaccine. Only in-frame clones appear in the TCRdb table, and some are missing; sequencing was by immunoSEQ multiplex PCR. The data hold more than 150,000 clones, with approximately 90% observed a single time. The sequenced sample was peripheral blood, obtained on day 0 of AZD1222 vaccination. These receptor sequences come from an adult in good health. CDR3s include the opening cysteine and the closing phenylalanine or tryptophan.

j_call: TRBJ2-3; v_call: TRBV6-1; cdr3_aa: CASSNRLPTQYF
j_call: TRBJ2-1; v_call: TRBV27; cdr3_aa: CASSPLAGGKDNEQFF
j_call: TRBJ2-5; v_call: TRBV9; cdr3_aa: CASSPQTGEGETQYF
j_call: TRBJ2-3; v_call: TRBV24-1; cdr3_aa: CATSETLYSGGSTDTQYF
j_call: TRBJ1-1; v_call: TRBV28; cdr3_aa: CASGDGYYTEAFF
j_call: TRBJ2-5; v_call: TRBV12-3/TRBV12-4; cdr3_aa: CASKTGGRETQYF
j_call: TRBJ2-7; v_call: TRBV3-1/TRBV3-2; cdr3_aa: CASSQDLAREQYF
j_call: TRBJ2-5; v_call: TRBV5-1; cdr3_aa: CASSLGTSGQETQYF
j_call: TRBJ2-2; v_call: TRBV6-4; cdr3_aa: CASGQTNTGELFF
j_call: TRBJ1-2; v_call: TRBV19; cdr3_aa: CASSINGGYGYTF
j_call: TRBJ2-7; v_call: TRBV6-5; cdr3_aa: CASSLGGGINYEQYF
j_call: TRBJ2-2; v_call: TRBV5-1; cdr3_aa: CASSLDSANTGELFF
j_call: TRBJ1-5; v_call: TRBV30; cdr3_aa: CAWSLGTHNQPQHF
j_call: TRBJ1-2; v_call: TRBV6-1; cdr3_aa: CASSEGGGYGYTF
j_call: TRBJ1-2; v_call: TRBV6-5; cdr3_aa: CASSYSRSGGYTF
j_call: TRBJ2-5; v_call: TRBV11-3; cdr3_aa: CASSLIATGYQYF
j_call: TRBJ1-2; v_call: TRBV28; cdr3_aa: CASSGAGYGYTF
j_call: TRBJ2-3; v_call: TRBV19; cdr3_aa: CASTAPVGVNVDTQYF
j_call: TRBJ1-2; v_call: TRBV5-8; cdr3_aa: CASSLMGPGRGYGYTF
j_call: TRBJ2-5; v_call: TRBV18; cdr3_aa: CASSPSPQETQYF
j_call: TRBJ2-7; v_call: TRBV29-1; cdr3_aa: CSVEDRGDEQYF
j_call: TRBJ2-4; v_call: TRBV12-3/TRBV12-4; cdr3_aa: CASSLFAKNIQYF
j_call: TRBJ2-2; v_call: TRBV7-9; cdr3_aa: CASRDLDQGGTGELFF
j_call: TRBJ2-7; v_call: TRBV6-2/TRBV6-3; cdr3_aa: CASSYLTGGGGQYF
j_call: TRBJ2-3; v_call: TRBV30; cdr3_aa: CAWRGVRRTSGIPSTDTQYF
j_call: TRBJ2-1; v_call: TRBV4-2; cdr3_aa: CASSRPGTSGSNEQFF
j_call: TRBJ1-4; v_call: TRBV19; cdr3_aa: CASSRTGQLYEKLFF
j_call: TRBJ1-1; v_call: TRBV28; cdr3_aa: CASSFTSTEEAFF
j_call: TRBJ1-1; v_call: TRBV11-2; cdr3_aa: CASSTYPYSTEAFF
j_call: TRBJ1-1; v_call: TRBV9; cdr3_aa: CASSVATTDADTEAFF
j_call: TRBJ2-5; v_call: TRBV2; cdr3_aa: CASHYSGSQETQYF
j_call: TRBJ1-1; v_call: TRBV12-2; cdr3_aa: CASRLATGDGNTEAFF
j_call: TRBJ1-2; v_call: TRBV7-6; cdr3_aa: CASSLGAGGGYGYTF
j_call: TRBJ2-3; v_call: TRBV25-1; cdr3_aa: CASSESKDTQYF
j_call: TRBJ1-2; v_call: TRBV7-2; cdr3_aa: CASSSDPMTANYGYTF
j_call: TRBJ2-3; v_call: TRBV4-1; cdr3_aa: CASSQSSTDTQYF
j_call: TRBJ2-3; v_call: TRBV6-5; cdr3_aa: CASSWREADTQYF
j_call: TRBJ2-3; v_call: TRBV19; cdr3_aa: CASSMLGDIDTQYF
j_call: TRBJ1-1; v_call: TRBV10-3; cdr3_aa: CAITGGQGRTEAFF
j_call: TRBJ1-2; v_call: TRBV11-2; cdr3_aa: CASSLGRDRGYTF